These 13 T cell receptor beta chains originate from one sample sequenced in a study of cytomegalovirus exposure and HLA in healthy donors. Assay used: immunoSEQ multiplex PCR; TCRdb lists only in-frame clones, some missing. The sample shows about 110,000 clones, around 85% of them seen only once. The material sequenced was PBMCs. The receptors stem from a woman in her late teens or twenties in good health and CMV-seronegative.

V usage is TRBV4-2 and J usage is TRBJ1-2, with 8 positions matching TRBD1. Looked up from germline, CDR1 is LGHNA and CDR2 is YNFKEQ. The CDR3 length is 16 residues. J gave up 8 bases and V 4 bases, and 15 bases lay outside the gene matches. CDR3 in amino acids: CASSPVDRDRLGGYTF. The CDR3 DNA reads as TGTGCCAGCAGCCCCGTGGACAGGGATAGACTCGGAGGCTACACCTTC.

This clone was seen once. This rearrangement joins TRBV11-2 to TRBJ1-3, with D unresolved. The CDR3 is 14 amino acids. V dropped 5 bases and J dropped 3 bases, with 11 bases sitting between them. The germline CDR1 and CDR2 sequences are SGHAT and FQNNGV. Written as DNA, the CDR3 is TGTGCCAGCAGCCCCGGTACTTATGGAAACACCATATATTTT. As protein: CASSPGTYGNTIYF.

This clone was detected a few times. This chain connects TRBV2 to TRBJ2-7; tentative D call: TRBD2 (5 bases). This CDR3 has 11 amino acids. Germline assignment: CDR1 SNHLY and CDR2 FYNNEI. Trimming pared 7 bases from V and 5 bases from J, leaving 9 bases between. CDR3 coding DNA: TGTGCCAGCAACGGGGTTAACGAGCAGTACTTC. It translates to CASNGVNEQYF.

The chain combines TRBV25-1 with TRBJ1-1; D unclear. The CDR3 has 14 amino acids. CDR1 and CDR2 (germline): MGHDK, SYGVNS. V lost 1 base, J lost 4 bases, and 10 bases lay in between. The CDR3 region has the DNA TGTGCCAGCAGTGAATCGGGGAGGCCCACTGAAGCTTTCTTT. The encoded protein is CASSESGRPTEAFF.

This chain links TRBV2 with TRBJ2-1; D may be TRBD1 (5 bases). This CDR3 spans 14 amino acids. CDR1 is SNHLY, CDR2 FYNNEI, per germline. V was pared by 4 bases and J by 4 bases, with 11 bases between. Written as DNA, the CDR3 is TGTGCCAGCAGTGCTCACAGGACATACAATGAGCAGTTCTTC. Residues: CASSAHRTYNEQFF.

This clone has only one observation. J is TRBJ1-6 and V is TRBV28, with D possibly matching TRBD1 (5 bases). The CDR3 covers 18 residues. Trimming stripped 1 base from V and 8 bases from J, with 21 bases between. Germline V gives CDR1 MDHEN, CDR2 SYDVKM. The CDR3 bases are TGTGCCAGCAGTTTATCGGGACTGGGGCAATTGGGGTATTCACCCCTCCACTTT. Translated: CASSLSGLGQLGYSPLHF.

The chain joins TRBV28 to TRBJ1-1; D is uncertain. Deletions cut 3 bases from V and 5 bases from J, with 7 bases between. Germline V gene sequence: CDR1 MDHEN, CDR2 SYDVKM. The CDR3 consists of 12 residues. CDR3 sequence: CASSLFGTEAFF. The CDR3, as DNA: TGTGCCAGCAGTTTGTTCGGGACTGAAGCTTTCTTT.

The genes are TRBV7-3 and TRBJ2-1; D remains unclear. This CDR3 is built from 13 residues. Between the trimmed V and J ends, which lost 2 bases and 5 bases, there was a span of 7 bases. CDR1 SGHTA and CDR2 FQGTGA come from the germline V gene. This chain's CDR3 is CASSLRPNNEQFF. The CDR3, as DNA: TGTGCCAGCAGCTTACGCCCTAACAATGAGCAGTTCTTC.

J is TRBJ2-1 and V is TRBV28; 8 bases are a match to TRBD2. The CDR3 covers 13 residues. Germline assignment: CDR1 MDHEN and CDR2 SYDVKM. The ends lost 10 bases at V and 4 bases at J; junction bases unmatched: 6. In DNA, the CDR3 is TGTGCCACCTCGGGGGGGAATTACAATGAGCAGTTCTTC. Translating gives CATSGGNYNEQFF.

The genes are TRBV27 and TRBJ2-1; D gene uncertain. Germline CDR1 and CDR2: MNHEY and SMNVEV (reference sequence). V was pared by 5 bases and J by 6 bases, with 8 bases between. The CDR3 spans 12 residues. The CDR3 sequence: CASSPTPNEQFF. Here the CDR3 DNA reads TGTGCCAGCAGTCCTACCCCCAATGAGCAGTTCTTC.

V gene TRBV6-1 combines with J gene TRBJ2-7, with TRBD1 identical over 7 bases. The V gene's germline CDR1 is MNHNS and CDR2 SASEGT. CDR3 length: 15 amino acids. V was pared by 2 bases and J by 3 bases, with 7 bases of the junction left unmatched. The CDR3 region is CASSEQETGHYEQYF. The CDR3 nucleotides read TGTGCCAGCAGTGAACAGGAGACAGGGCACTACGAGCAGTACTTC.

The chain combines TRBV5-4 with TRBJ2-7; 9 bases match TRBD1. Unmatched junction bases numbered 5, after V lost 4 bases and J lost 3 bases. The CDR3 length is 14 residues. Germline loops: CDR1 SGHNT, CDR2 YYREEE (reference sequence). CDR3 coding DNA: TGTGCCAGCAGCAGGACAGGGGCCAGCTACGAGCAGTACTTC. Its protein is CASSRTGASYEQYF.

This clone was observed once. The chain employs TRBV7-6 and TRBJ2-5; 16 nucleotides agree with TRBD2. The CDR3 sequence is 19 residues long. Trimming took 5 bases from V and 2 from J; bases not matched to a gene: 11. Germline values: CDR1 SGHVS, CDR2 FNYEAQ. The CDR3 reads CASSPDPGLAGGIQETQYF. In DNA, the CDR3 is TGTGCCAGCAGCCCGGATCCGGGACTAGCGGGGGGGATTCAAGAGACCCAGTACTTC.